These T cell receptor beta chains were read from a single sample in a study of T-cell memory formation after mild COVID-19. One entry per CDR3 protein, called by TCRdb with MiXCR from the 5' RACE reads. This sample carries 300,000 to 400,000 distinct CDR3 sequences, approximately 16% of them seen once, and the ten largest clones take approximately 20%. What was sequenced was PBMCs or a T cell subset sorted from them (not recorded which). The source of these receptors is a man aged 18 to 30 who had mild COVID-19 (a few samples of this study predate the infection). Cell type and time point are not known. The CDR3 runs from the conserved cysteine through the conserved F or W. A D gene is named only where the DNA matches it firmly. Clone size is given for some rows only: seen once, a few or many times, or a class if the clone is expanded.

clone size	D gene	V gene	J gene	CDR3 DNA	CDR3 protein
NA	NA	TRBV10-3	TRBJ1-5	TGTGCCATCAAAAACGGAATCAATCAGCCCCAGCATTTT	CAIKNGINQPQHF
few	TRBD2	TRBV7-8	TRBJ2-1	TGTGCCAGTACTAGCGGGAGCTCCTACAATGAGCAGTTCTTC	CASTSGSSYNEQFF
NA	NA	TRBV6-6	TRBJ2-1	TGTGCCAGCGGAAAAGGGACTGCAACCTACAATGAGCAGTTCTTC	CASGKGTATYNEQFF
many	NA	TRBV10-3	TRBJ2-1	TGTGCCATCAGTGAGTCGACGGAGCAGTTCTTC	CAISESTEQFF
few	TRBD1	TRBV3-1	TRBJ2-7	TGTGCCAGCAGCCAAGTCTCGACAGGGGGCTACGAGCAGTACTTC	CASSQVSTGGYEQYF
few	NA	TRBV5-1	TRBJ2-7	TGCGCCAGCAGCTTGGTAGGGGGGGCGCCCCCCGAGCAGTACTTC	CASSLVGGAPPEQYF
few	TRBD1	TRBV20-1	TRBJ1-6	TGCAGTGCTATGGACAGGGGTGGTAATTCACCCCTCCACTTT	CSAMDRGGNSPLHF
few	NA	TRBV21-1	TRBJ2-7	TGTGCCAGCACCCCACGGGACAGGGAAGGTCACGAGCAGTACTTC	CASTPRDREGHEQYF
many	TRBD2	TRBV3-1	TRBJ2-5	TGTGCCAGCAGCCAAGATCTTACTAGCGGGGGGCGGACCCAGTACTTC	CASSQDLTSGGRTQYF
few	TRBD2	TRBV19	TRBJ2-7	TGTGCCAGTAGTTCCCACCCGTCGGGAGGTGGGCTCTACGAGCAGTACTTC	CASSSHPSGGGLYEQYF
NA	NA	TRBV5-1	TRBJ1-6	TGCGCCAGCAGCTTGGTGGGGGATTCGAATTCACCCCTCCACTTT	CASSLVGDSNSPLHF
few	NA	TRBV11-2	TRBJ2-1	TGTGCCAGCAGCCAAAGAGGACACCTCAAGAGCTCCTACAATGAGCAGTTCTTC	CASSQRGHLKSSYNEQFF
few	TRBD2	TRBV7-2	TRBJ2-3	TGTGCCAGCAGCGCAGCCCCCCCGGGGGTAGCGGGGGGAGCAGATACGCAGTATTTT	CASSAAPPGVAGGADTQYF
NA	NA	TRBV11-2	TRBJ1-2	TGTGCCAGCAGCTTAATCCAAAACCGGGGCGACGGCCATGGCTACACCTTC	CASSLIQNRGDGHGYTF
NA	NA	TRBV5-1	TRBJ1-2	TGCGCCAGCAGCTTGGCCGGGGTCCCCGGCTATGGCTACACCTTC	CASSLAGVPGYGYTF
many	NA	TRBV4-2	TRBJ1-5	TGTGCCAGCAGCCAAGAGGAGGGAGCCCAGCCCCAGCATTTT	CASSQEEGAQPQHF
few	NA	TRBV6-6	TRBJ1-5	TGTGCCAGCAGTTACGATGTTAATCAGCCCCAGCATTTT	CASSYDVNQPQHF
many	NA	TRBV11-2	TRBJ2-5	TGTGCCAGCAGCTTAGTAAGACTATCGGGGCAAGAGACCCAGTACTTC	CASSLVRLSGQETQYF
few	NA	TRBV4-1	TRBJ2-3	TGCGCCAGCAGCCAAGACGGGGGCCCCTTCGTGGATACGCAGTATTTT	CASSQDGGPFVDTQYF
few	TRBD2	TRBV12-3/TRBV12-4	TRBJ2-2	TGTGCCAGCAGTATTATCACGGCGCGGGGGGTCACCGGGGAGCTGTTTTTT	CASSIITARGVTGELFF
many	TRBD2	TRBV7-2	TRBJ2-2	TGTGCCAGCAGCCCACAAGCGGGGGGATCCGGGGAGCTGTTTTTT	CASSPQAGGSGELFF
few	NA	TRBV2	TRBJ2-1	TGTGCCAGCAGTCTCATCAGGGGGGCCTACAATGAGCAGTTCTTC	CASSLIRGAYNEQFF
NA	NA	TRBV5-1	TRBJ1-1	TGCGCCAGCAGCAATGCGGGGATGAACACTGAAGCTTTCTTT	CASSNAGMNTEAFF
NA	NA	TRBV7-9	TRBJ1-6	TGTGCCAGCAGCTTAGGAGACTCCTATAATTCACCCCTCCACTTT	CASSLGDSYNSPLHF
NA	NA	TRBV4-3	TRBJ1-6	TGCGCCAGCAGCCCTTATTGGGCTGGTTCACCCCTCCACTTT	CASSPYWAGSPLHF
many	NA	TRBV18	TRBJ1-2	TGTGCCAGCTCCGCCCCAGAGCAGGACGCCTACACCTTC	CASSAPEQDAYTF
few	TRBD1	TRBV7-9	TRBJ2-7	TGTGCCAGCAGCTTAGGATGGGACAGCCACTGG	CASSLGWDSHW
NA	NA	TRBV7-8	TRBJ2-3	TGTGCCAGCAGCTTTGGTCTAGGCACAGATACGCAGTATTTT	CASSFGLGTDTQYF
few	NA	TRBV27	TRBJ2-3	TGTGCCAGCAGTCCAGGACGGGGTGGAGATACGCAGTATTTT	CASSPGRGGDTQYF
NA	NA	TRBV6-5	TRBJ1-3	TGTGCCAGCAGTCCAGACATCTATACTGGAAACACCATATATTTT	CASSPDIYTGNTIYF
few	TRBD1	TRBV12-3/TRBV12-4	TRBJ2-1	TGTGCCAGCAGTCTGCGGGACAGGGGGCTGGGTGAGTATGAGCAGTTCTTC	CASSLRDRGLGEYEQFF
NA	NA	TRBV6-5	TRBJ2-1	TGTGCCAGCAGTTACGGGGACACCACGATTAATGAGAAGTTCTTC	CASSYGDTTINEKFF